This T cell receptor beta chain was documented in a study of response to subunit inactivated influenza vaccine. Study observations and caveats: Authors suggested each seasonal influenza vaccination recruits few new T cells.

This CDR3 region has 12 residues. Trimming removed 8 bases from V and 6 bases from J, with 11 bases in between. The germline V gene encodes CDR1 SNHLY and CDR2 FYNNEI. The table lists this clonotype with a few counts. Antigen unknown. TCRdb re-called the RT-PCR reads with MiXCR, one entry per CDR3 protein. The top ten clones hold 7.5% to 9% of a sample with roughly 650,000 distinct CDR3 sequences, 13% to 15% of them seen once. The rearrangement uses TRBV2 and TRBJ2-1; D call uncertain. This receptor was identified in a man aged 50 to 60 who received an inactivated influenza vaccine. The sample here was PBMCs from blood, taken 14 to 15 days before vaccination. The CDR3 region is CASRRPSNEQFF. Here the CDR3 DNA reads TGTGCCAGCCGCCGACCATCCAATGAGCAGTTCTTC. Looking up the rest from reference TRBV2 and TRBJ2-1 gives the full variable domain: EPEVTQTPSHQVTQMGQEVILRCVPISNHLYFYWYRQILGQKVEFLVSFYNNEISEKSEIFDDQFSVERPDGSNFTLKIRSTKLEDSAMYFCASRRPSNEQFFGPGTRLTVL.